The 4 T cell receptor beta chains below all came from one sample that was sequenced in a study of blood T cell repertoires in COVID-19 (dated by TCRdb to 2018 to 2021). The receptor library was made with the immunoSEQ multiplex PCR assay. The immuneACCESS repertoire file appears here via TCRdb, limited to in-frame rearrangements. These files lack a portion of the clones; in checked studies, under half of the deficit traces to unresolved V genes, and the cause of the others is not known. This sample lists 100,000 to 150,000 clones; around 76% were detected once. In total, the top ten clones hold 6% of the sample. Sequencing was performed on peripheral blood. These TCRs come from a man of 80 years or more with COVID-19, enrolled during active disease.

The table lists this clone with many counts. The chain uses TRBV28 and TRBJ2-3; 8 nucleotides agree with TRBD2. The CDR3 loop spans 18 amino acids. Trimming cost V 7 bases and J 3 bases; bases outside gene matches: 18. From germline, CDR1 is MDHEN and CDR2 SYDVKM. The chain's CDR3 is CASIKTSADGRSTDTQYF. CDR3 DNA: TGTGCCAGCATCAAGACTAGCGCGGACGGGAGGTCTACAGATACGCAGTATTTT.

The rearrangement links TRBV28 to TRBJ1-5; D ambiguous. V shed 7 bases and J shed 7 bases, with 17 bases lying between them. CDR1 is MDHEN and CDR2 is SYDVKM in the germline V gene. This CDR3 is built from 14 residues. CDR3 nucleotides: TGTGCCAGCAACCGACACTCATCGGGGCAGCCCCAGCATTTT. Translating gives CASNRHSSGQPQHF.

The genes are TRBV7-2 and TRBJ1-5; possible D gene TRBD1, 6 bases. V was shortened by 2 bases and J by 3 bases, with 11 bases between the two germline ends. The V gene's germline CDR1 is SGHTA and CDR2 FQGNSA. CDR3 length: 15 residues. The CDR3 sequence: CASSLKDSYNQPQHF. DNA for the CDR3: TGTGCCAGCAGCTTAAAGGACAGTTACAATCAGCCCCAGCATTTT. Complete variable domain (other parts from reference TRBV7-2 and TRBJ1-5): GAGVSQSPSNKVTEKGKDVELRCDPISGHTALYWYRQSLGQGLEFLIYFQGNSAPDKSGLPSDRFSAERTGGSVSTLTIQRTQQEDSAVYLCASSLKDSYNQPQHFGDGTRLSIL.

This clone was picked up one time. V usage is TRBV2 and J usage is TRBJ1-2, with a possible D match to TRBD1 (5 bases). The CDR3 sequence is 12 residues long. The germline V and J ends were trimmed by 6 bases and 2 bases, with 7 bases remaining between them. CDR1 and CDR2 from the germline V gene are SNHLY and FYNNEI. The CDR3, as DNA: TGTGCCAGCAGGGGGCAGAACTATGGCTACACCTTC. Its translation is CASRGQNYGYTF. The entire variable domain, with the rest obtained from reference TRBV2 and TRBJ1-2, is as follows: EPEVTQTPSHQVTQMGQEVILRCVPISNHLYFYWYRQILGQKVEFLVSFYNNEISEKSEIFDDQFSVERPDGSNFTLKIRSTKLEDSAMYFCASRGQNYGYTFGSGTRLTVV.